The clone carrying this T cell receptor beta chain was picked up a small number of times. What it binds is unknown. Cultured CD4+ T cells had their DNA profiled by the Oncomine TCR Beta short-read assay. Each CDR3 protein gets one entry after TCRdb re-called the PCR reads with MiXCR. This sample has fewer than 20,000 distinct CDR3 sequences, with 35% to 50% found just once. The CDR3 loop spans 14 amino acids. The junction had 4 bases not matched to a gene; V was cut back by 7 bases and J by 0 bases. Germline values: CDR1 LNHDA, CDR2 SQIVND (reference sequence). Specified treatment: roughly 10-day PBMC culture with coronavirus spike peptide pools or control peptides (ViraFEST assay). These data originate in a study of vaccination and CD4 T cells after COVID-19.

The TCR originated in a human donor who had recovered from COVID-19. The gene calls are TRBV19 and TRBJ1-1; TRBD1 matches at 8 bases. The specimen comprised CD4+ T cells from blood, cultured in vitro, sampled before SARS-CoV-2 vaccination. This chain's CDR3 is CASILDRVNTEAFF. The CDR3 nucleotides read TGTGCCAGTATATTGGACAGGGTGAACACTGAAGCTTTCTTT.